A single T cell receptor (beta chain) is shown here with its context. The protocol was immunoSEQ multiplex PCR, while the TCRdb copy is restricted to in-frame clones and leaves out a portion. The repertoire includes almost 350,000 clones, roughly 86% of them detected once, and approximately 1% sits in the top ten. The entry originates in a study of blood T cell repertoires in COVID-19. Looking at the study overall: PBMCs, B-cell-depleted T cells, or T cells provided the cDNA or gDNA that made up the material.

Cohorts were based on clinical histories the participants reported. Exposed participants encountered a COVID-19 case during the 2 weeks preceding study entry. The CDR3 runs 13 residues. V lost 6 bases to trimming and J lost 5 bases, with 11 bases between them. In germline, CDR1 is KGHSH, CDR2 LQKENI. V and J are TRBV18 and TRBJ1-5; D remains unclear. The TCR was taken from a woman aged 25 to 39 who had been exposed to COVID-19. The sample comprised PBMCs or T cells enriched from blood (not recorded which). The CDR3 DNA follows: TGTGCCAGCTCTTACTTGCTAGATCAGCCCCAGCATTTT. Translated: CASSYLLDQPQHF.